Given below is one T cell receptor beta chain in context. Its antigen remains unidentified. Documented treatment: oral pan-JAK inhibitor, 5-10 mg twice daily. The data derive from a study of CD8+ T cells in alopecia areata. At the level of the study: The study gave treated patients oral tofacitinib at 5 to 10 mg twice daily.

Extracted RNA was reverse transcribed, and the resulting cDNA served as sequencing template. Clones were sequenced by immunoSEQ multiplex PCR, and TCRdb holds only the in-frame ones, with some missing. The data hold under 110,000 clones, with almost 60% observed a single time. Broader study findings: The study found that many expanded lesional clones persisted in scalp and blood during tofacitinib. Among the 100 top clones, expanded CD8+ clones, like scalp clonality, were significantly decreased by tofacitinib.

Per the germline V gene, CDR1 is SGHTA and CDR2 is FQGNSA. CDR3 size: 12 residues. V was clipped by 3 bases and J by 1 base, with 4 bases between them. The sequence derives from a human donor with alopecia areata. The specimen comprised CD8+ T cells sorted from blood, sampled at roughly week 55, from a patient treated with tofacitinib. V is TRBV7-2 and J is TRBJ2-7; D is uncertain. In DNA, the CDR3 is TGTGCCAGCAGCTTTTCTTCCTACGAGCAGTACTTC. It is translated as CASSFSSYEQYF.